This T cell receptor (beta chain) was identified in a study of cytomegalovirus exposure and HLA in healthy donors. Looking at the study overall: A prior analysis found about 120 million unique TCR beta sequences from approximately 190 million T cells. Findings and caveats of the study: The classifier reportedly diagnosed cytomegalovirus status with high sensitivity and specificity. One variant, a missense change in DCLRE1C, was linked in a later analysis to TCR beta V- and J-gene trimming.

Trimming pared 2 bases from V and 0 bases from J, leaving 14 bases between. CDR3 length: 17 amino acids. Germline CDR1 is SGHTA and CDR2 is FQGNSA. This clone was recorded once. Its antigen is still unknown. The PCR contained 60 Vbeta and 13 Jbeta primers. Method: immunoSEQ multiplex PCR; TCRdb's copy keeps in-frame clones and lacks some. This sample has some 120,000 clones, with more than 15% found just once. The source of this sequence is a female donor in good health and CMV-seropositive. The V gene is TRBV7-2, the J gene TRBJ2-1, with no clear D. Material: PBMCs. CDR3 in amino acids: CASSLLVRQSSYNEQFF. The CDR3 DNA reads TGTGCCAGCAGCTTACTAGTTCGGCAGAGCTCCTACAATGAGCAGTTCTTC. The full variable domain, in which reference TRBV7-2 and TRBJ2-1 provide the parts outside the CDR3, is GAGVSQSPSNKVTEKGKDVELRCDPISGHTALYWYRQSLGQGLEFLIYFQGNSAPDKSGLPSDRFSAERTGGSVSTLTIQRTQQEDSAVYLCASSLLVRQSSYNEQFFGPGTRLTVL.